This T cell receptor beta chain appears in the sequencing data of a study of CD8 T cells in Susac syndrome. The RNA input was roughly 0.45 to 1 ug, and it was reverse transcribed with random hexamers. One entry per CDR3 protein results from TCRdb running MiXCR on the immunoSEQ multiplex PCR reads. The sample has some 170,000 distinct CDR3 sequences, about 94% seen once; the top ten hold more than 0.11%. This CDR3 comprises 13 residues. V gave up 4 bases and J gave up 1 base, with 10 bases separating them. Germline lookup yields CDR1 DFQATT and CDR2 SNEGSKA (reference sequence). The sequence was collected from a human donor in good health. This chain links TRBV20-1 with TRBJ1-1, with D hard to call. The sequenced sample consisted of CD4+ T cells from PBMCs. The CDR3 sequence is CSANKPGNTEAFF. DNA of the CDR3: TGCAGTGCTAATAAACCGGGGAACACTGAAGCTTTCTTT.